The 4 T cell receptor beta chains below were found in one sample sequenced in a study of T cell responses to AZD1222 COVID-19 vaccine. Profiled with immunoSEQ multiplex PCR; TCRdb holds only in-frame clones, not every one. The sample consists of around 160,000 clones, 90% to 95% of them appearing once. The sample in question was peripheral blood, obtained on day 0 of AZD1222 vaccination. Every receptor here comes from an adult in good health.

The chain couples TRBV5-4 to TRBJ1-2; TRBD1 matches at 9 bases. The CDR3 has 15 residues. V was clipped by 4 bases and J by 0 bases; unmatched bases: 4. Germline CDR1 and CDR2: SGHNT and YYREEE (reference sequence). The CDR3: CASSGTGYANYGYTF. The CDR3 bases are TGTGCCAGCAGCGGGACAGGGTACGCTAACTATGGCTACACCTTC.

The J gene is TRBJ2-1, the V gene TRBV19, with 11 bases identical to TRBD1. Germline CDR1 LNHDA, CDR2 SQIVND (reference sequence). V shed 3 bases, J shed 6 bases, and the junction held 7 bases outside the gene matches. This CDR3 region has 16 residues. As DNA, the CDR3 is TGTGCCAGTAGTATTTTCCCCGGGACAGGGGGCAATGAGCAGTTCTTC. The encoded protein is CASSIFPGTGGNEQFF.

The V call is TRBV3-1 (or the pseudogene TRBV3-2), the J call TRBJ1-2; D unresolved. CDR1 and CDR2 (germline): LGHDT, YNNKEL (reference sequence). V was cut by 3 bases and J by 3 bases, with 5 bases left in between. This CDR3 contains 12 residues. The CDR3 bases are TGTGCCAGCAGCCACGGGGACTATGGCTACACCTTC. The encoded protein is CASSHGDYGYTF.

This clone showed up just a few times. This rearrangement joins TRBV28 to TRBJ2-2, with D perhaps TRBD2 (5 bases). V dropped 4 bases and J dropped 2 bases, with 14 bases sitting between them. The V gene's germline CDR1 is MDHEN and CDR2 SYDVKM. This CDR3 has 16 amino acids. The CDR3 DNA sequence: TGTGCCAGCAGTTCCCTGGCGGGCCCTAACACCGGGGAGCTGTTTTTT. This translates into CASSSLAGPNTGELFF.